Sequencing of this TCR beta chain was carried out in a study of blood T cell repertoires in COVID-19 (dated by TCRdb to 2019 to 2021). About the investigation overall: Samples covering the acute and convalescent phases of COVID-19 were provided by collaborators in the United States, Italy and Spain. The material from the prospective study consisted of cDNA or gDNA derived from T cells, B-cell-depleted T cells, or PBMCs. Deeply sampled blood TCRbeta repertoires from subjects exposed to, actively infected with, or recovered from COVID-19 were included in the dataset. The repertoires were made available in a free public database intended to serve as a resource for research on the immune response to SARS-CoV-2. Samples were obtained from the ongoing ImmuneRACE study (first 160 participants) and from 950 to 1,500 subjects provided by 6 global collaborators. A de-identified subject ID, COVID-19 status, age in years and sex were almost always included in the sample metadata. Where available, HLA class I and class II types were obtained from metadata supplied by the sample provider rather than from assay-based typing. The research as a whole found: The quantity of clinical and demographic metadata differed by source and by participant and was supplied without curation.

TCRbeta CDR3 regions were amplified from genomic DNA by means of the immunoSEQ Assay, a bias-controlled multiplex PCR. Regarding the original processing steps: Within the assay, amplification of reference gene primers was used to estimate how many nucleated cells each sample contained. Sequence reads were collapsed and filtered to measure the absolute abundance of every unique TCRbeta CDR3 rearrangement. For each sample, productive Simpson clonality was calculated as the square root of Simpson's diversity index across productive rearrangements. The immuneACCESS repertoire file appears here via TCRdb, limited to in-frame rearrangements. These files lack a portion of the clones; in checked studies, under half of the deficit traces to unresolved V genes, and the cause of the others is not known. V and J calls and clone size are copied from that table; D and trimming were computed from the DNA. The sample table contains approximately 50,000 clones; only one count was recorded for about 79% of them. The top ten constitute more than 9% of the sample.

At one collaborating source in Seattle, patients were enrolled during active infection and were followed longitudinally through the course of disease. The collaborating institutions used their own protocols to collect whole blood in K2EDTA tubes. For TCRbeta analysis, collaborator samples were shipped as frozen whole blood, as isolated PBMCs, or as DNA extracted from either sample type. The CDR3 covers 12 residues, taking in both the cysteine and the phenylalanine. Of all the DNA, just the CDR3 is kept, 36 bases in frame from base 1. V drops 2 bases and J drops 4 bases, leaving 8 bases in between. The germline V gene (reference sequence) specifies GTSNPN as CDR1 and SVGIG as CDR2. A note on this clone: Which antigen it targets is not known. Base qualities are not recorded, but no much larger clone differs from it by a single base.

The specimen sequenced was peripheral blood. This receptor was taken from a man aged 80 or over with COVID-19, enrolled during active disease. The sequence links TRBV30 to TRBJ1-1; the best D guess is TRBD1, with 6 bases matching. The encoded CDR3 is CAWSSGATEAFF. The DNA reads TGTGCCTGGAGTTCAGGGGCCACTGAAGCTTTCTTT.